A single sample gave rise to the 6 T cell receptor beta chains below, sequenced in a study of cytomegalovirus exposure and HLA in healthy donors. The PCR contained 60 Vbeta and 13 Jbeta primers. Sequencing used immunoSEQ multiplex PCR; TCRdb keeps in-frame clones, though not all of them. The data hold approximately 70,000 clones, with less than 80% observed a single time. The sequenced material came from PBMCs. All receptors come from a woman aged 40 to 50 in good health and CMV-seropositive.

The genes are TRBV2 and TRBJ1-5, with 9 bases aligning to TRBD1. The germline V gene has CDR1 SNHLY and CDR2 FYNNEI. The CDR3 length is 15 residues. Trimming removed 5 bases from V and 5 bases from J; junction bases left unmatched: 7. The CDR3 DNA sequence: TGTGCCAGCAGTACCGGGACAGGGTCTTATCAGCCCCAGCATTTT. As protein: CASSTGTGSYQPQHF.

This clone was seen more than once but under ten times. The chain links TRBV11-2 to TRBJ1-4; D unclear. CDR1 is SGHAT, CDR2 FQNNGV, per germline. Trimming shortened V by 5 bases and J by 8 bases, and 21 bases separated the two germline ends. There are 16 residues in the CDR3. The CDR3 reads CASSPLAGDPREKLFF. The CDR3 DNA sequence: TGTGCCAGCAGCCCCTTAGCGGGTGACCCCCGGGAAAAACTGTTTTTT.

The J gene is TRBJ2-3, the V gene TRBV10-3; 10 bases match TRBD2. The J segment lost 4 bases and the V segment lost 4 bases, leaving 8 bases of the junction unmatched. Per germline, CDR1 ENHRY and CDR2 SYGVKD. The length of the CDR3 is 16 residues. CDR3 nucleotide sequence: TGTGCCATCAGTGGGCCAGCGGGGGGGCGATCAGATACGCAGTATTTT. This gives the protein CAISGPAGGRSDTQYF.

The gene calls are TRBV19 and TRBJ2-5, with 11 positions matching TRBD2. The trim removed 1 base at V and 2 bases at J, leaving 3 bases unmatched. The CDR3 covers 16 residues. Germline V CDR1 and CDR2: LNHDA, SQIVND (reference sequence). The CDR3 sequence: CASSIGGTSGQETQYF. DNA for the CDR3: TGTGCCAGTAGTATAGGAGGGACTAGCGGTCAAGAGACCCAGTACTTC.

The CDR3 reads CASSLVGDSIYEQYF. The CDR3 DNA sequence: TGCGCCAGCAGCCTCGTGGGGGACAGTATATACGAGCAGTACTTC. This chain connects TRBV4-1 to TRBJ2-7; 7 nucleotides align to TRBD1. This CDR3 spans 15 amino acids. V dropped 4 bases and J dropped 4; count of bases not matched to a gene: 10. CDR1 MGHRA and CDR2 YSYEKL come from the germline V gene.

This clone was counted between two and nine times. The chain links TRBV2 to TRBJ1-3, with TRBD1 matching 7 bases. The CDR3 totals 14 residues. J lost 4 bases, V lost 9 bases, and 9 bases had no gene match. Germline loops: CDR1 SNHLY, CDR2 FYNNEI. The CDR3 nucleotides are TGTGCCAGGGGCCAGACAGGGAACGGAAACACCATATATTTT. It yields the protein CARGQTGNGNTIYF. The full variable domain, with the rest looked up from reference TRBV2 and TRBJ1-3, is EPEVTQTPSHQVTQMGQEVILRCVPISNHLYFYWYRQILGQKVEFLVSFYNNEISEKSEIFDDQFSVERPDGSNFTLKIRSTKLEDSAMYFCARGQTGNGNTIYFGEGSWLTVV.